This entry describes one TCR beta chain. In the authors' methods: It was from reference gene primer amplification that nucleated cell counts were estimated. Assay: immunoSEQ multiplex PCR; the TCRdb copy retains only in-frame clones and omits some. V and J calls and clone size are those listed in that table; D and trimming were worked out from the DNA. The repertoire has tens of thousands of clones, around four fifths of them found once; the top ten carry 7.3%. This record comes from a study of blood T cell repertoires in COVID-19. Overall study context: Acute and convalescent COVID-19 specimens originated in the United States, Italy and Spain. Nucleic acid was either cDNA or gDNA, and it came from T cells, B-cell-depleted T cells, or PBMCs.

The CDR3 has 12 amino acids. V gave up 6 bases and J gave up 3 bases, with 9 bases separating them. The sequenced material came from peripheral blood. V gene TRBV12-3 or TRBV12-4 combines with J gene TRBJ2-7; tentative D call: TRBD1 (5 bases). This TCR came from a man in his forties with acute or convalescent COVID-19. CDR3 sequence: CASSWGHYEQYF. The CDR3, as DNA: TGTGCCAGCAGCTGGGGCCACTACGAGCAGTACTTC.